A single sample gave rise to the 20 T cell receptor beta chains below, sequenced in a study of blood T cell repertoires in COVID-19 (dated by TCRdb to between 2020 and 2021). The library was obtained by the immunoSEQ multiplex PCR assay. Entries here come from immuneACCESS through TCRdb and include only in-frame sequences with V and J called. Some clones fail to appear in such tables; in the studies checked, an unresolved V gene covers under half of the shortfall, and the cause of the remainder is unknown. The sample contains about 260,000 clones, around 86% of them found a single time. Together, the top ten hold over 7.5% of the sample. The sequencing sample was made of peripheral blood. The receptors were gathered from a man aged 35 to 55 who had recovered from COVID-19.

This clone occurred once. Germline and junction disagree at one end, which may indicate a read error. The chain combines TRBV6-5 with TRBJ2-3; TRBD2 aligns across 13 bases. Germline-derived CDR1 and CDR2 are MNHEY and SVGAGI. This CDR3 is 16 amino acids long. The CDR3 sequence: CASSFRTSGSTDTQYF. The CDR3, as DNA: TGTGCCAGCAGTTTCAGGACTAGCGGGAGCACTGATACGCAGTATTTT.

The chain employs TRBV6-1 and TRBJ2-7, with D possibly TRBD1 on 6 matching bases. Trimming stripped 3 bases from V and 2 bases from J, with 20 bases between. This CDR3 comprises 17 residues. CDR1 MNHNS and CDR2 SASEGT come from the germline V gene. In nucleotides, the CDR3 is TGTGCCAGCAGTGACCTCGCACTCCGCGACAGGACCTACGAGCAGTACTTC. Amino acid sequence: CASSDLALRDRTYEQYF.

The V call is TRBV5-1, the J call TRBJ1-2; 8 bases map to TRBD1. With V trimmed by 4 bases and J by 8 bases, 13 bases remained unmatched. The germline CDR1 and CDR2 sequences are SGHRS and YFSETQ. The CDR3 is 15 residues long. The CDR3 DNA reads as TGCGCCAGCAGCACAGGGGTACAGGGGGTAGGCGGCTACACCTTC. It translates to CASSTGVQGVGGYTF.

This chain's CDR3 is CASSRLTSGGFYNEQFF. DNA of the CDR3: TGTGCCAGCAGCCGACTGACTAGCGGGGGATTCTACAATGAGCAGTTCTTC. V and J are TRBV3-1 (or the pseudogene TRBV3-2) and TRBJ2-1, with 12 bases fitting TRBD2. This CDR3 has 17 residues. Trimming took 4 bases from V and 3 from J; bases not matched to a gene: 7. CDR1 is LGHDT, CDR2 YNNKEL, per germline (reference sequence).

The chain joins TRBV5-4 to TRBJ2-3; D remains unclear. The CDR3 has 12 amino acids. The V and J ends lost 2 bases and 5 bases respectively, with 6 bases between them. Germline CDR1 SGHNT, CDR2 YYREEE (reference sequence). The chain's CDR3 is CASSLPQDTQYF. As DNA, the CDR3 is TGTGCCAGCAGCTTACCACAAGATACGCAGTATTTT.

This chain joins TRBV6-6 and TRBJ1-5, with D perhaps TRBD1 (6 bases). The germline gives CDR1 MNHNY, CDR2 SVGAGI (reference sequence). The CDR3 runs 13 residues. The V gene lost 2 bases and the J gene lost 6 bases, with 8 bases spanning the gap. CDR3 coding DNA: TGTGCCAGCAGTTACACAGGGCTTCAGCCCCAGCATTTT. Translated, it gives CASSYTGLQPQHF.

The CDR3 DNA is TGTGCCAGCAGCTTATTCCCGAGGGGGCAGGTCACAGATACGCAGTATTTT. It codes for CASSLFPRGQVTDTQYF. The V gene is TRBV7-3, the J gene TRBJ2-3; 7 positions match TRBD1. Germline CDR1 SGHTA, CDR2 FQGTGA. This CDR3 contains 17 residues. V was clipped by 2 bases and J by 2 bases; unmatched bases: 10.

This clone occurred a few times. V and J are TRBV18 and TRBJ1-1; 9 positions match TRBD1. The CDR3 contains 14 residues. Germline CDR1 and CDR2: KGHSH and LQKENI. V lost 3 bases and J lost 5; bases outside the gene matches: 4. The CDR3 sequence is CASSPLTGGTEAFF. CDR3 in DNA: TGTGCCAGCTCACCCCTGACAGGGGGGACTGAAGCTTTCTTT.

The rearrangement uses TRBV4-1 and TRBJ1-5; a possible D gene is TRBD1 (5 bases). This CDR3 has 15 residues. The germline V and J ends were trimmed by 1 base and 0 bases, with 7 bases remaining between them. CDR1 is MGHRA, CDR2 YSYEKL, per germline. CDR3: CASSQVTASNQPQHF. Here the CDR3 DNA reads TGCGCCAGCAGCCAAGTGACAGCTAGCAATCAGCCCCAGCATTTT.

J is TRBJ1-2 and V is TRBV5-4; possible D gene TRBD1, 6 bases. Germline CDR1 reads SGHNT; CDR2 reads YYREEE (reference sequence). V was shortened by 6 bases and J by 3 bases, with 18 bases between the two germline ends. The CDR3 contains 15 residues. The CDR3 is CASTSLGRGHYGYTF. DNA of the CDR3: TGTGCCAGCACCTCGTTAGGCAGGGGTCACTATGGCTACACCTTC.

This chain connects TRBV11-3 to TRBJ2-3, with D maybe TRBD2 (5 bases). The V end was cut by 5 bases, the J end by 4 bases, with 16 bases between. The CDR3 is 15 residues long. Germline V gene data show CDR1 as SGHNT and CDR2 as YENEEA. CDR3 loop: CASSAGKARADTQYF. The DNA of the CDR3 is TGTGCCAGCAGCGCCGGCAAGGCGCGGGCAGATACGCAGTATTTT.

The chain carries TRBV6-6 and TRBJ1-1; 10 nucleotides align to TRBD1. The trim removed 2 bases at V and 5 bases at J, leaving 8 bases unmatched. CDR1 and CDR2 (germline): MNHNY, SVGAGI (reference sequence). This CDR3 is 16 amino acids long. CDR3 bases: TGTGCCAGCAGTTACCCGGGACAGGGGTTCGGGACTGAAGCTTTCTTT. It encodes CASSYPGQGFGTEAFF.

Turning to this clone: The sample has other DNA sequences that encode this CDR3 too. The chain links TRBV6-5 to TRBJ2-5, with TRBD1 matching over 8 bases. From germline, CDR1 is MNHEY and CDR2 SVGAGI. The junction had 5 bases not matched to a gene; V was cut back by 0 bases and J by 5 bases. The CDR3 consists of 15 residues. The CDR3 region has the DNA TGTGCCAGCAGTTACTCCGGCAGGGGGCAGGAGACCCAGTACTTC. Its translation: CASSYSGRGQETQYF.

V and J are TRBV3-1 (or the pseudogene TRBV3-2) and TRBJ2-7; the D gene is possibly TRBD1 (6 bases). Trimming removed 3 bases at V and 6 bases at J, with 6 bases between. CDR3 length: 11 amino acids. CDR1 is LGHDT and CDR2 is YNNKEL in the germline V gene (reference sequence). CDR3 DNA sequence: TGTGCCAGCAGCCAGGGGGCCGAGCAGTACTTC. It specifies CASSQGAEQYF.

This chain connects TRBV7-2 to TRBJ1-1; possibly TRBD1 for D (5 bases). The CDR3 is made up of 14 amino acids. Between the trimmed V and J ends, which lost 5 bases and 5 bases, there was a span of 15 bases. Germline V gives CDR1 SGHTA, CDR2 FQGNSA. DNA of the CDR3: TGTGCCAGCAGCCCAATCGGGGGTGGTACTGAAGCTTTCTTT. Translation gives CASSPIGGGTEAFF. The whole variable domain, remainder taken from reference TRBV7-2 and TRBJ1-1, is GAGVSQSPSNKVTEKGKDVELRCDPISGHTALYWYRQSLGQGLEFLIYFQGNSAPDKSGLPSDRFSAERTGGSVSTLTIQRTQQEDSAVYLCASSPIGGGTEAFFGQGTRLTVV.

This clone was recorded only once. V gene TRBV7-7 combines with J gene TRBJ2-3; 10 bases match TRBD2. The J segment lost 4 bases and the V segment lost 5 bases, leaving 9 bases of the junction unmatched. This CDR3 is 16 amino acids long. CDR1 and CDR2 (germline): SSHAT, FNYEAQ (reference sequence). Here the CDR3 DNA reads TGTGCCAGCAGCCTTTTGAGCGGGGGGGCCGCAGATACGCAGTATTTT. Its translation is CASSLLSGGAADTQYF. Combining the CDR3 with reference TRBV7-7 and TRBJ2-3 gives the whole variable domain GAGVSQSPRYKVTKRGQDVTLRCDPISSHATLYWYQQALGQGPEFLTYFNYEAQPDKSGLPSDRFSAERPEGSISTLTIQRTEQRDSAMYRCASSLLSGGAADTQYFGPGTRLTVL.

The chain links TRBV5-1 to TRBJ2-7; 8 bases match TRBD2. Germline V lookup: CDR1 SGHRS, CDR2 YFSETQ. The CDR3 length is 15 residues. V gave up 1 base and J gave up 4 bases; unmatched junction bases: 7. The CDR3 region is CASSLRPGGEYEQYF. CDR3 coding DNA: TGCGCCAGCAGCTTGCGGCCGGGAGGGGAGTACGAGCAGTACTTC. Complete variable domain (other parts from reference TRBV5-1 and TRBJ2-7): KAGVTQTPRYLIKTRGQQVTLSCSPISGHRSVSWYQQTPGQGLQFLFEYFSETQRNKGNFPGRFSGRQFSNSRSEMNVSTLELGDSALYLCASSLRPGGEYEQYFGPGTRLTVT.

This chain links TRBV4-1 with TRBJ1-2, with D tentatively TRBD1 (5 bases). The CDR3 has 13 residues. The germline CDR1 and CDR2 sequences are MGHRA and YSYEKL. Trimming stripped 2 bases from V and 8 bases from J, with 12 bases between. The CDR3 DNA is TGCGCCAGCAGCCAAATCCCCCACAGGGGCTACACCTTC. Amino acids: CASSQIPHRGYTF.

Comment on this clone: The sample carries other DNA sequences with the same CDR3. The chain couples TRBV7-8 to TRBJ1-5, with no clear D. Per the germline V gene, CDR1 is SGHVS and CDR2 is FQNEAQ. The CDR3 consists of 15 residues. Deletions cut 5 bases from V and 0 bases from J, with 11 bases between. CDR3 in amino acids: CASSPGLNSNQPQHF. CDR3 coding DNA: TGTGCCAGCAGCCCCGGACTGAATAGCAATCAGCCCCAGCATTTT.

Only a few counts were recorded for this clone. This chain uses TRBV6-5 with TRBJ2-1; 10 bases agree with TRBD2. Trimming at V came to 7 bases and at J to 10 bases, leaving 10 bases not matched to a gene. The CDR3 is 14 amino acids. Looked up from germline, CDR1 is MNHEY and CDR2 is SVGAGI. CDR3 nucleotides: TGTGCCAGCACCACACTAGCGGGGCTTGAGGAGCAGTTCTTC. This gives the protein CASTTLAGLEEQFF.